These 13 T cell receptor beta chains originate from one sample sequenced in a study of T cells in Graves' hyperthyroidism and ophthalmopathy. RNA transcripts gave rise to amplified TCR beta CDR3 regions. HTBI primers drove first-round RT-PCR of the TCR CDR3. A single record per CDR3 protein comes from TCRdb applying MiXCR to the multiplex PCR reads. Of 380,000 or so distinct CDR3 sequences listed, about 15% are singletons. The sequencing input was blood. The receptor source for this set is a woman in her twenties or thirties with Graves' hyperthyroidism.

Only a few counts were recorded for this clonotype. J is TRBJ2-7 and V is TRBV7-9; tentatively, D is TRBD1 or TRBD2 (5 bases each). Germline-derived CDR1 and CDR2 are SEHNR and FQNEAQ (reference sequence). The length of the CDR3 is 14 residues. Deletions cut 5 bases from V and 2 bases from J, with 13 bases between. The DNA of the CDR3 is TGTGCCAGCAGCCTGGGGGTGGGCACCTACGAGCAGTACTTC. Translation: CASSLGVGTYEQYF.

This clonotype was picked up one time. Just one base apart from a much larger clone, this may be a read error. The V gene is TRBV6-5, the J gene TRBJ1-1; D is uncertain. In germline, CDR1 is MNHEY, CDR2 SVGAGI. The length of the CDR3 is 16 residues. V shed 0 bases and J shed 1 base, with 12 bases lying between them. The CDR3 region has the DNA TGTGCCAGCAGTTACTCGGCCGGGTCCTCGAACACTGAAGCTTTCTTT. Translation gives CASSYSAGSSNTEAFF.

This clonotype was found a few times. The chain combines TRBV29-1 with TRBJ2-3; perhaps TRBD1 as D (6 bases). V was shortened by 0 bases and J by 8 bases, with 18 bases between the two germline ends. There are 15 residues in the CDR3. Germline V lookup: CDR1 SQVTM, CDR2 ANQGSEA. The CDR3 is CSVEEWIQGRVTQYF. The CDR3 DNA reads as TGCAGCGTTGAAGAATGGATCCAGGGGCGCGTTACGCAGTATTTT.

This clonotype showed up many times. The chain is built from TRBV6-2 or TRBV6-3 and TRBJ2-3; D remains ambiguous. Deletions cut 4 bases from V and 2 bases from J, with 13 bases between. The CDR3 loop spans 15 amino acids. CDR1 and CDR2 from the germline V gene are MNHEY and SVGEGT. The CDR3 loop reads CASSSDGPITDTQYF. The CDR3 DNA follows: TGTGCCAGCAGTTCGGACGGGCCAATCACAGATACGCAGTATTTT.

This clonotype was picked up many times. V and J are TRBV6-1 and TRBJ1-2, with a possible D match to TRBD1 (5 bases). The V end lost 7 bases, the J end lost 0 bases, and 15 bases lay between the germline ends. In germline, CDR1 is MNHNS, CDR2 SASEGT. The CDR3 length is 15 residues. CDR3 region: CASKLRGATNYGYTF. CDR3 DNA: TGTGCCAGCAAGTTAAGAGGGGCCACTAACTATGGCTACACCTTC.

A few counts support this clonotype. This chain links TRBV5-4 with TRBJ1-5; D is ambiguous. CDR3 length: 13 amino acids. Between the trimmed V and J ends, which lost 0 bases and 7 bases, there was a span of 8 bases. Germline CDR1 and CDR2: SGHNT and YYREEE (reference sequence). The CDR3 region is CASSLGTSQPQHF. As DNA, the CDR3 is TGTGCCAGCAGCTTGGGTACATCCCAGCCCCAGCATTTT.

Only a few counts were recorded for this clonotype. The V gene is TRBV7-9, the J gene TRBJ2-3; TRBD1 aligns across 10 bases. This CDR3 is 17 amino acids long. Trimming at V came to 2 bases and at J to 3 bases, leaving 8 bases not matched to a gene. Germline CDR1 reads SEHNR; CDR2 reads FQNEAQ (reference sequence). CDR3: CASSLRVGTGDTDTQYF. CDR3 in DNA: TGTGCCAGCAGCTTACGTGTGGGGACAGGGGATACAGATACGCAGTATTTT.

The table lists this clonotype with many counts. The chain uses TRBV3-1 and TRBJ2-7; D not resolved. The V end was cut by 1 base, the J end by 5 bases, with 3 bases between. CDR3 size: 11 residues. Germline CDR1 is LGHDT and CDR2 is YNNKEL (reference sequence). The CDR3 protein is CASSQVDEQYF. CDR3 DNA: TGTGCCAGCAGCCAAGTGGACGAGCAGTACTTC.

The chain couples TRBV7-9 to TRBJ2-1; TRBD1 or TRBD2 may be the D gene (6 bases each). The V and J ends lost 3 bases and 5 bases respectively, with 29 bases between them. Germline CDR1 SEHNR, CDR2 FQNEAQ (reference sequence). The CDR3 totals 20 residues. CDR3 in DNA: TGTGCCAGCAGCTTGGCCGGGCGCGGGATGCCGGGACATTCTGACAATGAGCAGTTCTTC. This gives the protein CASSLAGRGMPGHSDNEQFF.

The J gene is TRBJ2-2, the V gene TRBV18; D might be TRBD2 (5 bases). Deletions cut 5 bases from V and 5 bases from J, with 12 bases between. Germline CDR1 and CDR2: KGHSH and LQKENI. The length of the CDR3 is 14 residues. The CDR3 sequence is CASSSTTITGELFF. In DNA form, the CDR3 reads TGTGCCAGCTCATCGACTACGATAACCGGGGAGCTGTTTTTT.

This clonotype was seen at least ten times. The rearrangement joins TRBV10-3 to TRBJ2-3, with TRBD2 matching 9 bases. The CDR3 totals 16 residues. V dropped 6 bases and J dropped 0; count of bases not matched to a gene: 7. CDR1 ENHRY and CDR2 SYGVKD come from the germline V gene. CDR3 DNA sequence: TGTGCCATCAGCGACCTAGCGGGGACTAGCACAGATACGCAGTATTTT. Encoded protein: CAISDLAGTSTDTQYF.

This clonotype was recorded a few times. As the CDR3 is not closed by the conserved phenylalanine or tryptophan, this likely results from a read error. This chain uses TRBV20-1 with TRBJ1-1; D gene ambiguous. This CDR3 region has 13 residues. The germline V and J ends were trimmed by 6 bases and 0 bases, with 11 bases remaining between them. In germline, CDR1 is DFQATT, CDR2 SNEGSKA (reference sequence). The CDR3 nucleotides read TGCAGTGCCTGGTCCTATATGAACACTGAAGCTTTCCTT. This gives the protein CSAWSYMNTEAFL.

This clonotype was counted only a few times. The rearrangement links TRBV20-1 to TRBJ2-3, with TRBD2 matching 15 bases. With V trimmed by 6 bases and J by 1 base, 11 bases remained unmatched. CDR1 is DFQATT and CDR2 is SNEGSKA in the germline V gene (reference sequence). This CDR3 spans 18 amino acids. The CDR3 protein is CSATPGLAGGVGTDTQYF. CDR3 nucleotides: TGCAGTGCGACCCCAGGACTAGCGGGAGGGGTGGGCACAGATACGCAGTATTTT.